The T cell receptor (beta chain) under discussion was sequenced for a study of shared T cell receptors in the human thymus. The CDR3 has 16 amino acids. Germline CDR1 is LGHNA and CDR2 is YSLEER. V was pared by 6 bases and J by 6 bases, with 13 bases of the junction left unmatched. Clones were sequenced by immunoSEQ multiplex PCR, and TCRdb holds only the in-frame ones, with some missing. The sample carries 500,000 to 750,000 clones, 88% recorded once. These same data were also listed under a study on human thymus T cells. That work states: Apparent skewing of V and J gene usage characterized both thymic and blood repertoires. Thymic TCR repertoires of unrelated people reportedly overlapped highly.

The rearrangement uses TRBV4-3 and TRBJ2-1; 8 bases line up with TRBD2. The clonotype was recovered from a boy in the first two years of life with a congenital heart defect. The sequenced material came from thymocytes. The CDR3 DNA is TGCGCCAGCAGTCCCCCGGGGGGGAGCGCCGGCAATGAGCAGTTCTTC. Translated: CASSPPGGSAGNEQFF.